Sequencing of this T cell receptor beta chain was carried out in a study of long-term antiretroviral therapy in people with HIV (dated by TCRdb to between 2020 and 2023). In the study overall: The earliest samples were collected roughly a decade before the 2015 WHO recommendation for immediate ART, at a time when ART was usually postponed until CD4 counts fell. The cohort contributed about 180 cryopreserved PBMC samples from 30 to 35 adults with confirmed HIV infection, collected serially over a mean of 6 years (range 1-12). Whether ART initiation and durable HIV suppression were associated with changes in peripheral blood TRB repertoire composition and diversity was tested in a retrospective serial study. Eleven of the 30 participants with HIV were female. No cross-contamination during QIAcube processing was shown when test extractions of a monoclonal T-cell line were performed alongside approximately 32 polyclonal samples.

On the study overall, not on this receptor specifically: Because cell numbers in pre-ART samples were limited, unsorted PBMC were profiled instead of sorted CD4+ and CD8+ T cells. Expanded TRB clones identified before ART initiation dominated the repertoire at all time points, although this dominance fluctuated and declined in many PLHIV after ART. Starting ART was linked to a significant rise in TRB diversity, yet even after long-term ART the diversity remained significantly lower than in transplant donor controls. The samples span the years 2004 to 2017, and the ART regimens used at that time may not be as effective as current regimens. Owing to limited PBMC availability, only the TCR beta chain was sequenced, without alpha chain pairing. CDR3 length ranges in HIV repertoires were narrower than in controls, and network structure suggested an antigen-experienced repertoire with only a slight naive shift after ART. Inferences about post-ART repertoire changes were limited because no data were available on ART adherence, viral resistance or therapy changes.

A distance of 6 bases separates the germline ends of V and J, which lose 4 bases and 2 bases respectively. The cysteine opens and the phenylalanine closes a CDR3 of 13 amino acids. The entry retains the CDR3 DNA only, 39 bases that are in frame from base 1. CDR1 is given as MGHRA and CDR2 as YSYEKL, both from the germline V gene. The sample holds one count of this clone. What this receptor recognizes is not known. Base qualities are missing; no much larger clone stands one base away. The immunoSEQ hsTCRB v3.0 assay was used at survey level resolution to sequence the TRB variable region. A depth of roughly 35,000-55,000 T-cell genomes per sample was targeted for TRB sequencing. Pooled TRB libraries were sequenced on an Illumina MiSeq with a v3 150-cycle kit. The study's processing was this. Repertoire analysis ran in R within a reproducible Nextflow workflow covering QC, data transformation and analysis. LymphoSeq2, an R package for exploring AIRR-Seq data, was used to implement custom analyses. A few samples yielding fewer than 5000 total TRB sequences were excluded, leaving over 150 analyzed HIV repertoires. Among the 180 or so HIV repertoires that were kept, 59 were collected before ART initiation and over 120 were collected after ART initiation. Repertoires were downsampled to 5000 TRB nucleotide sequences, with summary statistics averaged over 100 downsampling iterations. Only TRB sequences with CDR3 regions of at least seven amino acids were retained for analysis. Diversity was measured with a Shannon entropy-derived clonality score and the Gini coefficient. In repertoire networks, the top 5000 CDR3 amino acid sequences were linked whenever an edit distance of one separated two sequences. For TRB CDR3 amino acid sequences, antigen specificity groups and MHC restriction were predicted with GLIPH2. To flag known CMV, EBV, HIV or tissue antigen associations, CDR3 amino acid sequences were matched against VDJdb and McPAS-TCR. Pre-ART, post-ART and control groups were compared with Wilcoxon signed-rank tests and Holm-Bonferroni correction. The immuneACCESS repertoire file appears here via TCRdb, limited to in-frame rearrangements. These files lack a portion of the clones; in checked studies, under half of the deficit traces to unresolved V genes, and the cause of the others is not known. The DNA gave D and trimming, while V, J and clone size come from that table. The sample yields approximately 22,000 clones; 80% to 90% were counted once. 2% to 2.5% of the sample rests with the top ten.

Inclusion was restricted to participants for whom at least one PBMC sample before ART initiation and at least two post-ART samples were available. All participants with HIV were treated in the United States of America. Before DNA extraction, cryopreserved samples containing roughly 0.85-11 million PBMC were thawed and washed. At the time of the earliest PBMC sample, participants with HIV were aged between roughly 20 and 54 years. PBMC samples from each participant spanned 1-4 timepoints before ART initiation and 2-8 timepoints after ART initiation, with a median of 7 samples. For every participant, serial HIV viral load, CD4+ T-cell count, ART history and demographic data were obtained. Genomic DNA was extracted from unsorted PBMC with a Qiagen kit on a QIAcube, with processing performed in batches of 12 samples.

The sequencing here drew on unsorted PBMCs, taken 3 years after starting antiretroviral therapy. This sequence originates from a man aged 45-60 years with HIV. The rearrangement combines TRBV4-1 with TRBJ2-1, with no confident D gene call. The sequenced DNA: TGCGCCAGCAGCCTTCGGGCCTACAATGAGCAGTTCTTC. Translated, it reads CASSLRAYNEQFF.